The clone carrying this T cell receptor (beta chain) has a handful of counts. The authors reverse transcribed all of the isolated RNA, so sequencing captured expressed TCRB transcripts. The data were produced by immunoSEQ multiplex PCR, yet TCRdb's version contains in-frame clones alone and is incomplete. This table has some 900,000 clones, roughly a sixth appearing once. The V gene's germline CDR1 is SGDLS and CDR2 YYNGEE. V lost 4 bases to trimming and J lost 5 bases, with 12 bases between them. The CDR3 extends over 13 amino acids. This sample was taken from a study of beta chain features in type 1 diabetes.

The chain has TRBV9 and TRBJ2-5, with D perhaps matching TRBD2 (5 bases). The clonotype originates from a woman under 30 in good health. The sequenced sample consisted of naive CD4+ T cells from blood. The chain's CDR3 is CASSPDGVETQYF. DNA of the CDR3: TGTGCCAGCAGCCCCGACGGGGTGGAGACCCAGTACTTC. Variable domain in full (rest from reference TRBV9 and TRBJ2-5): DSGVTQTPKHLITATGQRVTLRCSPRSGDLSVYWYQQSLDQGLQFLIQYYNGEERAKGNILERFSAQQFPDLHSELNLSSLELGDSALYFCASSPDGVETQYFGPGTRLLVL.